This entry lists 16 T cell receptor beta chains sequenced from one sample in a study of lymphopenia after photon versus proton radiotherapy. Only in-frame clones appear in the TCRdb table, and some are missing; sequencing was by immunoSEQ multiplex PCR. The sample lists fewer than 30,000 clones, around nine tenths occurring once. This specimen consisted of peripheral blood, obtained from a patient treated with photon-based radiotherapy. The origin of the receptors is a woman between 45 and 60 years old with cholangiocarcinoma.

The genes are TRBV10-2 and TRBJ1-1; TRBD1 might be the D (5 bases). The CDR3 is 14 amino acids. V was trimmed by 3 bases and J by 2 bases, leaving 10 bases between them. Germline V gene data show CDR1 as WSHSY and CDR2 as SAAADI. The CDR3 sequence: CASSDQGLNTEAFF. The CDR3 bases are TGCGCCAGCAGTGATCAGGGATTAAACACTGAAGCTTTCTTT.

The V call is TRBV4-2, the J call TRBJ2-3; D is unresolved. Germline V gene lookup returns CDR1 LGHNA and CDR2 YNFKEQ. Deletions cut 7 bases from V and 1 base from J, with 6 bases between. This CDR3 has 12 residues. CDR3 DNA sequence: TGTGCCAGCAAGGGTGGCACAGATACGCAGTATTTT. It translates to CASKGGTDTQYF.

V gene TRBV6-1 combines with J gene TRBJ1-2; no clear D. CDR1 is MNHNS, CDR2 SASEGT, per germline. Trimming stripped 11 bases from V and 0 bases from J, with 13 bases between. This CDR3 spans 13 amino acids. The CDR3 DNA sequence: TGTGCCTCAGGCCGGGATCCTAACTATGGCTACACCTTC. It encodes CASGRDPNYGYTF.

The chain combines TRBV4-1 with TRBJ1-2, with a tentative D call TRBD1 (5 bases). The germline gives CDR1 MGHRA, CDR2 YSYEKL. Trimming took off 5 bases at V and 5 bases at J, with 21 bases between the two ends. The CDR3 runs to 16 residues. DNA of the CDR3: TGCGCCAGCAGCTCCTCCGGGGACGCATTTCTGTATGGCTACACCTTC. It encodes CASSSSGDAFLYGYTF.

The V and J genes are TRBV5-1 and TRBJ2-5; 10 bases align to TRBD2. The J call could be wrong; TRBJ2-7 is a better fit for the DNA end. Germline loops: CDR1 SGHRS, CDR2 YFSETQ. There are 14 residues in the CDR3. CDR3 in DNA: TGCGCCAGCAGGGCACTAGCGGGGAGCTACGAGCAGTACTTC. Amino acid sequence: CASRALAGSYEQYF.

The chain recombines TRBV11-2 with TRBJ2-7; D is uncertain. From germline, CDR1 is SGHAT and CDR2 FQNNGV. Trimming pared 5 bases from V and 1 base from J, leaving 12 bases between. This CDR3 spans 14 amino acids. The CDR3 is CASSLGRQSYEQYF. DNA of the CDR3: TGTGCCAGCAGCCTAGGAAGGCAGTCCTACGAGCAGTACTTC.

The chain employs TRBV5-6 and TRBJ1-1; no clear D. The V and J ends lost 4 bases and 0 bases respectively, with 19 bases between them. Germline loops: CDR1 SGHDT, CDR2 YYEEEE. The CDR3 runs 17 residues. The CDR3 sequence: CASSAPPGRHMNTEAFF. CDR3 DNA sequence: TGTGCCAGCAGCGCCCCCCCCGGGCGCCACATGAACACTGAAGCTTTCTTT.

The rearrangement links TRBV7-9 to TRBJ2-2, with 7 bases that match TRBD1. The V gene end was trimmed by 2 bases and the J gene end by 4 bases; junction bases not matched to a gene: 7. The CDR3 is 16 amino acids. Germline CDR1 SEHNR, CDR2 FQNEAQ (reference sequence). The CDR3 loop reads CASSLPTGTATGELFF. CDR3 DNA sequence: TGTGCCAGCAGCTTACCGACCGGGACAGCCACCGGGGAGCTGTTTTTT.

For this clone: The junction departs from germline at one end; a sequencing error may be responsible. This chain joins TRBV6-5 and TRBJ2-7; tentatively, D is TRBD1 or TRBD2 (5 bases each). This CDR3 spans 15 amino acids. From germline, CDR1 is MNHEY and CDR2 SVGAGI. CDR3 region: CASSYSGPTAYEQYF. CDR3 nucleotide sequence: TGTGCCAGCAGCTACTCGGGACCGACAGCCTACGAGCAGTACTTC.

The chain has TRBV29-1 and TRBJ1-2; 7 bases map to TRBD1. Germline values: CDR1 SQVTM, CDR2 ANQGSEA. Trimming took 6 bases from V and 3 from J; bases not matched to a gene: 4. This CDR3 region has 12 residues. The CDR3 DNA is TGCAGCGTCCAGGGGGAAGACTATGGCTACACCTTC. Translation: CSVQGEDYGYTF.

V usage is TRBV18 and J usage is TRBJ1-2; D gene ambiguous. V lost 6 bases to trimming and J lost 5 bases, with 16 bases between them. CDR1 KGHSH and CDR2 LQKENI come from the germline V gene. The CDR3 totals 14 residues. This CDR3 is CASSAAHSEYGYTF. Written as DNA, the CDR3 is TGTGCCAGCTCCGCAGCCCACAGCGAGTATGGCTACACCTTC.

The gene calls are TRBV10-3 and TRBJ2-2, with D possibly being TRBD1 or TRBD2 (5 bases each). With 0 bases removed from V and 4 bases from J, the gap between germline ends came to 12 bases. The CDR3 sequence is 16 residues long. Germline V lookup: CDR1 ENHRY, CDR2 SYGVKD. The DNA of the CDR3 is TGTGCCATCAGTGAGTCGACGACTGGGACCACCGGGGAGCTGTTTTTT. As protein: CAISESTTGTTGELFF.

A remark on this clone: A junction end diverges from the germline sequence, so it may reflect a read error. The chain carries TRBV10-3 and TRBJ2-1, with 8 bases matching TRBD2. The CDR3 consists of 15 residues. The germline CDR1 and CDR2 sequences are ENHRY and SYGVKD. In DNA, the CDR3 is TGTGCCATCACTGAGGGCGGGGGGTTCTCGAGTGAGCAGTTCTTC. Translation gives CAITEGGGFSSEQFF.

The gene calls are TRBV4-3 and TRBJ1-1; TRBD1 agrees at 7 bases. Unmatched junction bases numbered 7, after V lost 1 base and J lost 5 bases. The V gene's germline CDR1 is LGHNA and CDR2 YSLEER. The CDR3 extends over 15 amino acids. This chain's CDR3 is CASSQGQQGMTEAFF. The CDR3 DNA reads TGCGCCAGCAGCCAAGGGCAACAGGGGATGACTGAAGCTTTCTTT.

V is TRBV7-9 and J is TRBJ1-1; D uncertain. This CDR3 has 12 residues. V was clipped by 2 bases and J by 4 bases, with 5 bases between them. The germline gives CDR1 SEHNR, CDR2 FQNEAQ (reference sequence). CDR3 nucleotides: TGTGCCAGCAGCTTAAGGGTCACTGAAGCTTTCTTT. It is translated as CASSLRVTEAFF.

In this sample, this clone turned up once. The chain recombines TRBV30 with TRBJ1-2, with D hard to call. The CDR3 sequence is 14 residues long. The V gene lost 0 bases and the J gene lost 0 bases, with 8 bases spanning the gap. Looked up from germline, CDR1 is GTSNPN and CDR2 is SVGIG (reference sequence). In nucleotides, the CDR3 is TGTGCCTGGAGTGTACAGAACACTAACTATGGCTACACCTTC. This translates into CAWSVQNTNYGYTF.